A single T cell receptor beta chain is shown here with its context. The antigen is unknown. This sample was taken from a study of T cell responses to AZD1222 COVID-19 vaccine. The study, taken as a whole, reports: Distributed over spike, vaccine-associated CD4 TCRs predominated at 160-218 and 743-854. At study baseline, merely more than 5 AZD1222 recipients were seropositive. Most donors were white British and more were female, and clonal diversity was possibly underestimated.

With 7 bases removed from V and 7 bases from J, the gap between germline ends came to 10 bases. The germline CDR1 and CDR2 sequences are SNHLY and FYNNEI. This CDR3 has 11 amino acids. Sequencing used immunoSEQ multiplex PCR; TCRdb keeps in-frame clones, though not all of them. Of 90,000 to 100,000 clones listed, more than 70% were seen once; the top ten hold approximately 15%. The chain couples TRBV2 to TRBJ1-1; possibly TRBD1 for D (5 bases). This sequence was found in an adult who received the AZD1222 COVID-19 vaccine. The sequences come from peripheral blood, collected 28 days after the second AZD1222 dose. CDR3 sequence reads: CASNTGFEAFF. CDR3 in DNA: TGTGCCAGCAACACAGGTTTTGAAGCTTTCTTT.